The 16 T cell receptor beta chains given below trace back to one sample, sequenced in a study of Ad26.COV2.S vaccination and SARS-CoV-2 variants. As for treatment: about 20 received Ad26.COV2.S at low or high dose, single or two shots; about 5 received placebo; per-sample allocation not given. Following the first vaccine or placebo injection, samples were taken on day 63. Data came from immunoSEQ multiplex PCR; TCRdb stores just in-frame clones and leaves some out. Counted here are more than 300,000 clones, 70% to 90% occurring once; the ten biggest clones make up 2.1%. This specimen was peripheral blood, taken in a trial of Ad26.COV2.S vaccine versus placebo. The receptors were sampled from a person aged 18-65 years who received the Ad26.COV2.S COVID-19 vaccine or a placebo.

This rearrangement joins TRBV30 to TRBJ1-2, with D perhaps matching TRBD1 (6 bases). Germline CDR1 and CDR2: GTSNPN and SVGIG (reference sequence). Between the trimmed V and J ends, which lost 3 bases and 8 bases, there was a span of 13 bases. The CDR3 runs to 12 residues. This CDR3 reads CAWRKGVEGYTF. CDR3 DNA sequence: TGTGCCTGGAGAAAGGGGGTAGAGGGCTACACCTTC.

The CDR3 coding sequence is TGTGCCAGCAGCTTGGTCCCTACCAACTACAATGAGCAGTTCTTC. Amino acid sequence: CASSLVPTNYNEQFF. The J gene is TRBJ2-1, the V gene TRBV5-4; D is unresolved. CDR1 is SGHNT and CDR2 is YYREEE in the germline V gene (reference sequence). V lost 0 bases and J lost 3, with 10 bases in between. The CDR3 extends over 15 amino acids.

The rearrangement links TRBV28 to TRBJ2-1, with D perhaps matching TRBD1 (5 bases). V lost 6 bases, J lost 8 bases, and 11 bases lay in between. Germline CDR1 reads MDHEN; CDR2 reads SYDVKM. This CDR3 has 12 residues. CDR3 protein: CASRQRGDEQFF. The CDR3 DNA reads as TGTGCCAGCAGGCAAAGGGGCGATGAGCAGTTCTTC.

V usage is TRBV3-1 (or the pseudogene TRBV3-2) and J usage is TRBJ2-5; D is ambiguous. The germline V and J ends were trimmed by 1 base and 0 bases, with 6 bases remaining between them. This CDR3 has 14 residues. CDR1 is LGHDT and CDR2 is YNNKEL in the germline V gene (reference sequence). CDR3 residues: CASSQVGYQETQYF. The DNA of the CDR3 is TGTGCCAGCAGCCAAGTGGGCTACCAAGAGACCCAGTACTTC.

This clone showed up just once. The chain combines TRBV28 with TRBJ2-2; 12 nucleotides line up with TRBD2. V shed 3 bases and J 3 bases; nucleotides not matched to a gene: 8. Germline CDR1 reads MDHEN; CDR2 reads SYDVKM. CDR3 length equals 18 residues. The CDR3 coding sequence is TGTGCCAGCAGTTTCGCGGGGGGACTAGCGGGTTACACCGGGGAGCTGTTTTTT. It yields the protein CASSFAGGLAGYTGELFF.

The chain couples TRBV5-4 to TRBJ1-1; D gene ambiguous. The CDR3 is made up of 15 amino acids. V dropped 0 bases and J dropped 0 bases, with 9 bases sitting between them. Germline V gene sequence: CDR1 SGHNT, CDR2 YYREEE (reference sequence). In nucleotides, the CDR3 is TGTGCCAGCAGCTTGGAGGCAGGATTGAACACTGAAGCTTTCTTT. The encoded protein is CASSLEAGLNTEAFF. The full variable domain, in which reference TRBV5-4 and TRBJ1-1 provide the parts outside the CDR3, is ETGVTQSPTHLIKTRGQQVTLRCSSQSGHNTVSWYQQALGQGPQFIFQYYREEENGRGNFPPRFSGLQFPNYSSELNVNALELDDSALYLCASSLEAGLNTEAFFGQGTRLTVV.

This clone turned up a few times. The chain has TRBV11-1 and TRBJ1-3; no firm D call. Germline-derived CDR1 and CDR2 are SGHAT and FQDESV (reference sequence). This CDR3 is 13 amino acids long. Trimming shortened V by 5 bases and J by 7 bases, and 12 bases separated the two germline ends. The CDR3 nucleotides read TGTGCCAGCAGCCGAGGGCGGATCAACACCATATATTTT. The encoded protein is CASSRGRINTIYF.

The V and J genes are TRBV28 and TRBJ1-5, with D maybe TRBD1 (5 bases). Germline V lookup: CDR1 MDHEN, CDR2 SYDVKM. This CDR3 contains 14 residues. The V end lost 8 bases, the J end lost 0 bases, and 11 bases lay between the germline ends. CDR3 amino acids: CASLGGTSNQPQHF. The CDR3 DNA reads TGTGCCAGCTTGGGGGGGACTAGCAATCAGCCCCAGCATTTT.

The CDR3 loop is CASNPTGGNTEAFF. DNA of the CDR3: TGCGCCAGCAACCCGACGGGTGGAAATACCGAAGCTTTCTTT. The genes are TRBV5-1 and TRBJ1-1, with D uncertain. There are 14 residues in the CDR3. CDR1 is SGHRS and CDR2 is YFSETQ in the germline V gene. The V end lost 6 bases, the J end lost 8 bases, and 20 bases lay between the germline ends.

The rearrangement links TRBV4-1 to TRBJ2-7; 7 bases match TRBD1. The trim removed 2 bases at V and 2 bases at J, leaving 9 bases unmatched. This CDR3 contains 16 residues. Per the germline V gene, CDR1 is MGHRA and CDR2 is YSYEKL. The CDR3 loop reads CASSQPGQKLPYEQYF. The CDR3 coding sequence is TGCGCCAGCAGCCAACCGGGACAGAAGCTTCCCTACGAGCAGTACTTC.

This chain uses TRBV7-9 with TRBJ1-1, with TRBD1 as a possible D gene (6 bases). Trimming took off 1 base at V and 3 bases at J, with 12 bases between the two ends. Germline CDR1 is SEHNR and CDR2 is FQNEAQ (reference sequence). This CDR3 has 15 residues. The CDR3: CASSLGGPGDTEAFF. Here the CDR3 DNA reads TGTGCCAGCAGCTTAGGCGGCCCAGGGGACACTGAAGCTTTCTTT.

V is TRBV28 and J is TRBJ1-2, with TRBD1 as a possible D gene (6 bases). This CDR3 comprises 14 residues. Per germline, CDR1 MDHEN and CDR2 SYDVKM. V shed 5 bases and J shed 3 bases, with 13 bases lying between them. CDR3 residues: CASSPLGQYYGYTF. CDR3 bases: TGTGCCAGCAGTCCGCTCGGACAGTACTATGGCTACACCTTC.

J is TRBJ1-5 and V is TRBV5-6; TRBD1 is a possible D gene (6 bases). Trimming pared 3 bases from V and 3 bases from J, leaving 10 bases between. CDR1 and CDR2 from the germline V gene are SGHDT and YYEEEE. The length of the CDR3 is 14 residues. The CDR3 nucleotides are TGTGCCAGCAGCTCACAGGGATACAATCAGCCCCAGCATTTT. Translated, it gives CASSSQGYNQPQHF.

The chain recombines TRBV5-4 with TRBJ2-7; a weak D match, TRBD1 (6 bases). The germline V gene encodes CDR1 SGHNT and CDR2 YYREEE (reference sequence). V lost 0 bases, J lost 3 bases, and 13 bases lay in between. This CDR3 comprises 15 residues. The CDR3 nucleotides read TGTGCCAGCAGCTTGGTGGGGCAGGGGATCTACGAGCAGTACTTC. It yields the protein CASSLVGQGIYEQYF.

This chain connects TRBV19 to TRBJ2-6, with D uncertain. V was pared by 3 bases and J by 3 bases, with 12 bases between. The CDR3 consists of 16 residues. Germline V gene data show CDR1 as LNHDA and CDR2 as SQIVND (reference sequence). The CDR3, as DNA: TGTGCCAGTAGTATGGTTAGGGCAGGTGGGGCCAACGTCCTGACTTTC. Translated: CASSMVRAGGANVLTF.

The V gene is TRBV6-5, the J gene TRBJ2-3, with 8 bases fitting TRBD1. Germline CDR1 and CDR2: MNHEY and SVGAGI. V gave up 11 bases and J gave up 2 bases; unmatched junction bases: 6. The length of the CDR3 is 13 residues. This chain's CDR3 is CAWRQGPTDTQYF. CDR3 DNA sequence: TGTGCCTGGCGACAGGGGCCCACAGATACGCAGTATTTT.